Reported below is one T cell receptor beta chain. These data come from a study of blood T cell repertoires in COVID-19. Turning to the study itself: From T cells, B-cell-depleted T cells, or PBMCs came the material, which was cDNA or gDNA.

Authors' analysis steps: Amplifying reference gene primers gave estimates of nucleated cell counts. Clones were read by immunoSEQ multiplex PCR, and TCRdb kept only the in-frame ones, dropping some. V, J and clone size derive from that table, while D and trimming were established from the DNA sequence. The sample lists about 340,000 clones; 83% were seen once. Germline CDR1 reads LNHDA; CDR2 reads SQIVND (reference sequence). V lost 2 bases, J lost 4 bases, and 5 bases stayed unmatched. This CDR3 has 15 residues. The origin of this receptor is a young man with active or convalescent COVID-19. The sequencing sample was made of peripheral blood. The chain combines TRBV19 with TRBJ1-2; 9 bases match TRBD1. The CDR3 loop is CASSITPTGGYGYTF. The CDR3 nucleotides are TGTGCCAGTAGTATAACCCCGACAGGGGGCTATGGCTACACCTTC. The complete variable domain, with remaining parts taken from reference TRBV19 and TRBJ1-2, reads DGGITQSPKYLFRKEGQNVTLSCEQNLNHDAMYWYRQDPGQGLRLIYYSQIVNDFQKGDIAEGYSVSREKKESFPLTVTSAQKNPTAFYLCASSITPTGGYGYTFGSGTRLTVV.